The 10 T cell receptor beta chains below were found in one sample sequenced in a study of cytomegalovirus exposure and HLA in healthy donors. The study ran its PCR with 60 Vbeta and 13 Jbeta primers. Repertoires were generated with immunoSEQ multiplex PCR, while TCRdb's copy carries only in-frame clones and drops some. The profile covers some 110,000 clones, with roughly 82% appearing a single time and about 6.1% taken by the ten largest. The sequenced sample consisted of PBMCs. The receptors derive from a woman aged 50 to 60 in good health and CMV-seropositive.

This chain connects TRBV19 to TRBJ1-1; D gene ambiguous. Trimming took 1 base from V and 1 from J, leaving 10 bases between them. The length of the CDR3 is 15 residues. Germline loops: CDR1 LNHDA, CDR2 SQIVND (reference sequence). In DNA, the CDR3 is TGTGCCAGTAGTATAGGTGCGAGGCCGAACACTGAAGCTTTCTTT. Its protein product is CASSIGARPNTEAFF.

The rearrangement uses TRBV7-3 and TRBJ2-3, with D tentatively TRBD2 (7 bases). This CDR3 is built from 16 residues. Germline CDR1 SGHTA, CDR2 FQGTGA. Trimming stripped 2 bases from V and 1 base from J, with 13 bases between. CDR3 DNA sequence: TGTGCCAGCAGCTTAGACGCGGGGGCGCGCACAGATACGCAGTATTTT. Its translation: CASSLDAGARTDTQYF.

This sequence joins TRBV6-1 and TRBJ1-4; 9 bases line up with TRBD1. Germline V gene data show CDR1 as MNHNS and CDR2 as SASEGT. The CDR3 spans 17 residues. Losses at the gene ends were 7 bases for V and 0 bases for J; bases not matched to a gene: 9. The CDR3 is CASTDRGYDATNEKLFF. The CDR3 coding sequence is TGTGCCAGCACTGACAGGGGGTACGATGCAACTAATGAAAAACTGTTTTTT.

The table lists this clone with a few counts. The CDR3 DNA is TGTGCCAGCAGTGAAAGCAGGGGGCTTACTGAAGCTTTCTTT. Translation gives CASSESRGLTEAFF. The rearrangement uses TRBV6-1 and TRBJ1-1, with TRBD1 identical over 8 bases. J lost 5 bases, V lost 2 bases, and 4 bases had no gene match. CDR3 size: 14 residues. Germline V gene sequence: CDR1 MNHNS, CDR2 SASEGT.

The rearrangement uses TRBV10-3 and TRBJ2-5; TRBD1 might be the D (6 bases). V lost 6 bases and J lost 5, with 10 bases in between. Germline loops: CDR1 ENHRY, CDR2 SYGVKD. This CDR3 spans 12 amino acids. The DNA for the CDR3 is TGTGCCATCAGGTCCCAGGGGGAGACCCAGTACTTC. Residues: CAIRSQGETQYF.

In this sample, this clone turned up a few times. Sequence at one end of the junction differs from germline and may be a read error. The V call is TRBV7-9, the J call TRBJ2-5, with 11 nucleotides matching TRBD2. CDR3 size: 16 residues. Germline lookup yields CDR1 SEHNR and CDR2 FQNEAQ (reference sequence). The chain's CDR3 is CSSIDTSGGYQETQYF. The CDR3, as DNA: TGTTCCAGCATCGATACTAGCGGGGGATACCAAGAGACCCAGTACTTC.

This sequence joins TRBV9 and TRBJ1-1; D not certain. Looked up from germline, CDR1 is SGDLS and CDR2 is YYNGEE. With 2 bases removed from V and 8 bases from J, the gap between germline ends came to 13 bases. The CDR3 contains 13 residues. CDR3 amino acids: CASSVRVGREAFF. The CDR3 region has the DNA TGTGCCAGCAGCGTTAGGGTGGGGAGAGAAGCTTTCTTT.

The rearrangement links TRBV6-1 to TRBJ2-5, with D tentatively TRBD2 (5 bases). The germline V gene has CDR1 MNHNS and CDR2 SASEGT. The CDR3 length is 14 residues. V lost 2 bases to trimming and J lost 6 bases, with 13 bases between them. The CDR3 region is CASSEIALGKTQYF. The CDR3 DNA sequence: TGTGCCAGCAGTGAAATAGCCCTCGGGAAGACCCAGTACTTC.

V and J are TRBV4-1 and TRBJ2-1, with TRBD1 matching over 9 bases. Germline V gene data show CDR1 as MGHRA and CDR2 as YSYEKL. V was clipped by 1 base and J by 0 bases; unmatched bases: 4. The CDR3 is 17 residues long. This CDR3 reads CASSQAGTGISYNEQFF. The CDR3 bases are TGCGCCAGCAGCCAAGCGGGGACAGGGATCTCCTACAATGAGCAGTTCTTC.

V usage is TRBV29-1 and J usage is TRBJ1-3; D is unresolved. Trimming removed 4 bases from V and 3 bases from J, with 7 bases in between. The CDR3 spans 12 residues. CDR1 is SQVTM and CDR2 is ANQGSEA in the germline V gene. CDR3 protein: CSVVARGNTIYF. The CDR3 coding sequence is TGCAGCGTTGTGGCCCGTGGAAACACCATATATTTT. Filled out from reference TRBV29-1 and TRBJ1-3, the complete variable domain reads SAVISQKPSRDICQRGTSLTIQCQVDSQVTMMFWYRQQPGQSLTLIATANQGSEATYESGFVIDKFPISRPNLTFSTLTVSNMSPEDSSIYLCSVVARGNTIYFGEGSWLTVV.